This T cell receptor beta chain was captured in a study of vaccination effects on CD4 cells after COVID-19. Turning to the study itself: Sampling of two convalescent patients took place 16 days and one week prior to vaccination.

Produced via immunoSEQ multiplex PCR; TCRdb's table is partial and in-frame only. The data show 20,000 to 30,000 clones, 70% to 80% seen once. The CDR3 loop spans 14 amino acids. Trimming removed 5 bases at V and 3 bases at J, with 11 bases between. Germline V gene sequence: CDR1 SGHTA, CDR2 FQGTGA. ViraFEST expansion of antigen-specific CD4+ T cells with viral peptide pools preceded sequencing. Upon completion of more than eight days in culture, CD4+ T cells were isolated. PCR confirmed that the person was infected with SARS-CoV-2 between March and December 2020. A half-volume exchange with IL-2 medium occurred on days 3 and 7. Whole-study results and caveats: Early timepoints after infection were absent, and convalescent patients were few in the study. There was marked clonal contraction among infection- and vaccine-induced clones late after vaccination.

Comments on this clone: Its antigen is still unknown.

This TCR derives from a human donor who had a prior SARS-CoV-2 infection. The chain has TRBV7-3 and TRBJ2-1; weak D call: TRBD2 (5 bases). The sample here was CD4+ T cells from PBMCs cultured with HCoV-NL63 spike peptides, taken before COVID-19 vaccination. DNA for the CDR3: TGTGCCAGCAGCCAGCACCGGGACTACAATGAGCAGTTCTTC. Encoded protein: CASSQHRDYNEQFF.